Below, 5 T cell receptor beta chains from the same sample are listed, as sequenced in a study of a mutant IDH1 vaccine in newly diagnosed glioma. Time point reported: week 35, safety follow-up. The content of each vaccine dose was 300 ug of mutant IDH1 20-mer peptide, and topical imiquimod accompanied it. Here immunoSEQ multiplex PCR was the method, and the copy in TCRdb shows in-frame clones only, minus some. The sample holds tens of thousands of clones, about 85% seen once. These receptors lack a known antigen. This sample comprised PBMCs, obtained from a glioma patient whose treatment included an IDH1 peptide vaccine. These TCRs come from a woman under 30 with glioma.

The genes are TRBV27 and TRBJ1-2; 7 bases agree with TRBD1. The germline V gene has CDR1 MNHEY and CDR2 SMNVEV (reference sequence). V was pared by 2 bases and J by 4 bases, with 7 bases of the junction left unmatched. The CDR3 has 15 amino acids. CDR3 protein: CASSLGRGRGYGYTF. CDR3 in DNA: TGTGCCAGCAGTTTAGGTAGGGGGCGAGGCTATGGCTACACCTTC.

The chain employs TRBV27 and TRBJ2-1, with 13 bases matching TRBD2. Germline V gene sequence: CDR1 MNHEY, CDR2 SMNVEV (reference sequence). The ends lost 3 bases at V and 8 bases at J; junction bases unmatched: 7. There are 16 residues in the CDR3. The CDR3 reads CASSFLLAGGPDEQFF. As DNA, the CDR3 is TGTGCCAGCAGTTTCCTACTAGCGGGGGGGCCGGATGAGCAGTTCTTC.

V is TRBV19 and J is TRBJ1-4; 7 bases are a match to TRBD1. The CDR3 is 14 amino acids. Germline loops: CDR1 LNHDA, CDR2 SQIVND (reference sequence). The trim removed 3 bases at V and 5 bases at J, leaving 3 bases unmatched. The CDR3, as DNA: TGTGCCAGTAGTATTTACAGGGGAAATGAAAAACTGTTTTTT. It translates to CASSIYRGNEKLFF.

The V gene is TRBV29-1, the J gene TRBJ2-1; 9 nucleotides align to TRBD2. The CDR3 sequence is 15 residues long. Germline V gives CDR1 SQVTM, CDR2 ANQGSEA. Losses at the gene ends were 0 bases for V and 10 bases for J; bases not matched to a gene: 10. The chain's CDR3 is CSVEDRGLAGREQFF. As DNA, the CDR3 is TGCAGCGTTGAAGATCGGGGGCTAGCGGGGCGGGAGCAGTTCTTC.

The chain uses TRBV5-1 and TRBJ1-2; no definite D call. This CDR3 region has 13 residues. The V and J ends lost 0 bases and 4 bases respectively, with 7 bases between them. Germline V CDR1 and CDR2: SGHRS, YFSETQ. The CDR3 DNA reads as TGCGCCAGCAGCTTGGACAGCATCTATGGCTACACCTTC. This encodes CASSLDSIYGYTF.